One TCR beta chain is described in this entry. The antigen remains undetermined. The Oncomine TCR Beta short-read assay sequenced DNA from cultured CD4+ T cells. TCRdb analysed the PCR reads with MiXCR anew, one entry per CDR3 protein. Here the sample spans around 15,000 distinct CDR3 sequences, about 70% being singletons. From germline, CDR1 is LNHDA and CDR2 SQIVND (reference sequence). Trimming stripped 6 bases from V and 0 bases from J, with 24 bases between. The CDR3 length is 19 residues. Specified treatment: approximately nine-day PBMC culture with coronavirus spike peptide pools or control peptides (ViraFEST assay). After expanding antigen-specific T cells with peptide pools, ViraFEST sequenced their TCRs. About 1.8 million PBMCs per well were cultured with 7.5 to 10 IU/ml IL-2 and about 10 ug/ml peptide pools. The source of the sample is a study of vaccination and CD4 T cells after COVID-19. Study context: Participants were vaccinated with two doses, given as either BNT162b2 or mRNA-1273 vaccine.

The TCR comes from a human donor who had recovered from COVID-19. V and J are TRBV19 and TRBJ1-5, with unresolved D. The sequenced material came from CD4+ T cells from blood, cultured in vitro. The CDR3 spells CASSSILGGGADSNQPQHF. The CDR3 DNA reads as TGTGCCAGTAGCAGTATATTAGGAGGAGGAGCCGATAGCAATCAGCCCCAGCATTTT.